Each of the 5 T cell receptor beta chains below was sequenced from the same sample in a study of PD-1 blockade in mismatch repair-deficient tumors (dated 2017 in TCRdb). The library was built by means of the immunoSEQ multiplex PCR assay. As stored in TCRdb, this immuneACCESS dataset retains in-frame rearrangements with V and J assigned. A fraction of the clones does not appear; measured against another copy, unresolved V genes explain less than half of the discrepancy, and the remainder lacks a known reason. This sample comprises roughly 79,000 clones, 80% to 90% of them detected only once. The leading ten clones occupy around 5.1% of the sample. The material sequenced was peripheral blood, taken 44 weeks after starting pembrolizumab. These receptors all stem from an adult with mismatch repair-deficient cancer.

The chain employs TRBV6-1 and TRBJ1-2, with D unclear. The CDR3 loop spans 14 amino acids. Per the germline V gene, CDR1 is MNHNS and CDR2 is SASEGT. The V end was cut by 0 bases, the J end by 2 bases, with 7 bases between. The CDR3 coding sequence is TGTGCCAGCAGTGAAGCCGGCGAGAACTATGGCTACACCTTC. It specifies CASSEAGENYGYTF.

The chain joins TRBV6-6 to TRBJ2-2, with D perhaps matching TRBD2 (5 bases). The germline V gene has CDR1 MNHNY and CDR2 SVGAGI (reference sequence). The CDR3 contains 14 residues. Trimming shortened V by 6 bases and J by 3 bases, and 11 bases separated the two germline ends. CDR3 in DNA: TGTGCCAGCAGGGGCGGGTCATACACCGGGGAGCTGTTTTTT. Protein sequence: CASRGGSYTGELFF.

The chain couples TRBV6-5 to TRBJ2-3; D uncertain. Germline CDR1 reads MNHEY; CDR2 reads SVGAGI. There are 14 residues in the CDR3. V was trimmed by 1 base and J by 3 bases, leaving 8 bases between them. CDR3 amino acids: CASSYFSLTDTQYF. DNA for the CDR3: TGTGCCAGCAGTTACTTTTCTCTTACAGATACGCAGTATTTT.

This sequence joins TRBV5-4 and TRBJ2-7; possible D gene TRBD2, 5 bases. The CDR3 is 15 residues long. Germline CDR1 SGHNT, CDR2 YYREEE (reference sequence). Trimming pared 4 bases from V and 2 bases from J, leaving 16 bases between. The chain's CDR3 is CASSKDRGIPYEQYF. The DNA for the CDR3 is TGTGCCAGCAGCAAAGATCGGGGAATTCCCTACGAGCAGTACTTC.

The chain is built from TRBV27 and TRBJ2-1; a possible D gene is TRBD2 (6 bases). The CDR3 is made up of 14 amino acids. The V gene's germline CDR1 is MNHEY and CDR2 SMNVEV (reference sequence). The germline V and J ends were trimmed by 8 bases and 9 bases, with 20 bases remaining between them. In nucleotides, the CDR3 is TGTGCCAGCGAAAAGCGTCTAGCGCTCGGTGAGCAGTTCTTC. Its translation: CASEKRLALGEQFF.